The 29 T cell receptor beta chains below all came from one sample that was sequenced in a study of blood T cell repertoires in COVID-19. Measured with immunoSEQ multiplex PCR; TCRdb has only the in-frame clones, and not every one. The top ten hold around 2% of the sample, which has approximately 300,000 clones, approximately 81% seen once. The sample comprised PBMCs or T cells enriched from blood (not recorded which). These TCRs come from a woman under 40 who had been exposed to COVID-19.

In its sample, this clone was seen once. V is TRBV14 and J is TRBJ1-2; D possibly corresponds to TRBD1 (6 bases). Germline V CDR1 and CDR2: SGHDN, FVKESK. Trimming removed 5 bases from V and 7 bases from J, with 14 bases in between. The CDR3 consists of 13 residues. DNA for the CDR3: TGTGCCAGCAGCACTAGGACAGTCGGTGGCTACACCTTC. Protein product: CASSTRTVGGYTF. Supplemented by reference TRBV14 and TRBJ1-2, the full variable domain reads EAGVTQFPSHSVIEKGQTVTLRCDPISGHDNLYWYRRVMGKEIKFLLHFVKESKQDESGMPNNRFLAERTGGTYSTLKVQPAELEDSGVYFCASSTRTVGGYTFGSGTRLTVV.

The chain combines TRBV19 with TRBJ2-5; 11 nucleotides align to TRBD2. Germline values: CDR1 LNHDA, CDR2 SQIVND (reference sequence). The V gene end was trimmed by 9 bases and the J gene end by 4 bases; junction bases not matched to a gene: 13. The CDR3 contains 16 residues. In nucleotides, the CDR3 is TGTGCCAGCAAAGGATCCGGGACTAGCGGCCGAGAGACCCAGTACTTC. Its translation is CASKGSGTSGRETQYF.

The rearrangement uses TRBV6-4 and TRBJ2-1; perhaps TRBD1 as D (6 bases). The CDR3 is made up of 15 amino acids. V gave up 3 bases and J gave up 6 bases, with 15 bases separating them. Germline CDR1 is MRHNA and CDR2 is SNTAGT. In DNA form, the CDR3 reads TGTGCCAGCAGTGAACAGGGAAGATATTCCAATGAGCAGTTCTTC. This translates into CASSEQGRYSNEQFF.

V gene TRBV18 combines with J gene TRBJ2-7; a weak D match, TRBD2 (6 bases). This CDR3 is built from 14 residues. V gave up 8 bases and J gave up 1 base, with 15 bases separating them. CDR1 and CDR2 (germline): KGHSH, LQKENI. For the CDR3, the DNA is TGTGCCAGCGCGGCGGGGACTGGTTCCTACGAGCAGTACTTC. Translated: CASAAGTGSYEQYF.

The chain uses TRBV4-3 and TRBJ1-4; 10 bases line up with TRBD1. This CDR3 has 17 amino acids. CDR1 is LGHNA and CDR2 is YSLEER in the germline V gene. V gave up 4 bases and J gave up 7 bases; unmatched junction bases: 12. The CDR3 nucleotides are TGCGCCAGCAGCCCAAGGGCGAGTGACAGGGGGCCTGAAAAACTGTTTTTT. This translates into CASSPRASDRGPEKLFF.

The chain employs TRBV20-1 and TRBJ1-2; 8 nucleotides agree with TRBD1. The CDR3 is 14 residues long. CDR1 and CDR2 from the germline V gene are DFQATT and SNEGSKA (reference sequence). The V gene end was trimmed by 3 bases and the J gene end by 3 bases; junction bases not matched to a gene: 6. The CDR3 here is CSASDRTGYYGYTF. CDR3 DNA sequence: TGCAGTGCTAGTGACAGGACAGGGTACTATGGCTACACCTTC.

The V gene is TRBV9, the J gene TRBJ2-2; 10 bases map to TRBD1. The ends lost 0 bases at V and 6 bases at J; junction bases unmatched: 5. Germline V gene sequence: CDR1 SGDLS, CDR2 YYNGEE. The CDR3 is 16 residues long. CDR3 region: CASSVGGQGRSGELFF. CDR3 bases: TGTGCCAGCAGCGTAGGGGGACAGGGGAGGTCCGGGGAGCTGTTTTTT.

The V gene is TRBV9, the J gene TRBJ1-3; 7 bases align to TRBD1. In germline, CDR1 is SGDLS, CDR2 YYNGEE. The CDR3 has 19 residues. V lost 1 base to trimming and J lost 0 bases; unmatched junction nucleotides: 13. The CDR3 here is CASSVSLPGQSTSGNTIYF. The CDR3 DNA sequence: TGTGCCAGCAGCGTATCCCTGCCGGGACAGTCCACCTCTGGAAACACCATATATTTT.

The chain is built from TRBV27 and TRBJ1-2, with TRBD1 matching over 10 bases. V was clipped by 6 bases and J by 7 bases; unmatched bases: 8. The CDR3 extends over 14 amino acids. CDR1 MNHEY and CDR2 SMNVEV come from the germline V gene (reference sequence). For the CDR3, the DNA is TGTGCCAGCAGCAGACGACAGGGGGCGTTTGGCTACACCTTC. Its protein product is CASSRRQGAFGYTF.

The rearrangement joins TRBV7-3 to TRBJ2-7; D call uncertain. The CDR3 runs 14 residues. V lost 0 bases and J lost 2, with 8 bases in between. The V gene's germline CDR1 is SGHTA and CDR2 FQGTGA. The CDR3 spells CASSLTTVAYEQYF. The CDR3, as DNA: TGTGCCAGCAGCTTAACTACGGTGGCCTACGAGCAGTACTTC.

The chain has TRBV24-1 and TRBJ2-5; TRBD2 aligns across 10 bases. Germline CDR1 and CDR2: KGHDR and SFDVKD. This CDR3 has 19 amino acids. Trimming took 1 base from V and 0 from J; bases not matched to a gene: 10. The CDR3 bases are TGTGCCACCAGTGATTTATCCACTAGCGGGATGCCCGACCAAGAGACCCAGTACTTC. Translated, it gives CATSDLSTSGMPDQETQYF.

CDR3 DNA: TGTGCCAGCAGCCAACGGCGGGAGGTAAATCAGCAGTTCTTC. The encoded protein is CASSQRREVNQQFF. J is TRBJ2-1 and V is TRBV3-1 (or the pseudogene TRBV3-2); 8 positions match TRBD2. Germline V gene lookup returns CDR1 LGHDT and CDR2 YNNKEL (reference sequence). J lost 11 bases, V lost 2 bases, and 8 bases had no gene match. The CDR3 has 14 residues.

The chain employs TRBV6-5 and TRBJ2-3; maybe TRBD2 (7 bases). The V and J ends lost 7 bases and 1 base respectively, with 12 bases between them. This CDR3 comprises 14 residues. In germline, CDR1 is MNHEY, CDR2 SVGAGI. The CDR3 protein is CASTKGGGTDTQYF. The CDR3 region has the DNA TGTGCCAGCACGAAGGGGGGGGGCACAGATACGCAGTATTTT.

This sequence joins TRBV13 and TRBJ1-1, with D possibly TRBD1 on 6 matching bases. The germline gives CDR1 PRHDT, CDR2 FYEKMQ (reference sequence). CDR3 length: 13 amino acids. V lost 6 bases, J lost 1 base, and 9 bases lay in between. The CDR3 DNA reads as TGTGCCAGCAGGCGGACAGCGAACACTGAAGCTTTCTTT. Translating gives CASRRTANTEAFF.

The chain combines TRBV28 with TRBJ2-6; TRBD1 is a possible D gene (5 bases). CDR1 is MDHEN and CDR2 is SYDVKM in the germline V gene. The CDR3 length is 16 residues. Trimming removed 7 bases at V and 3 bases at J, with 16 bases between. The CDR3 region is CASTPELGRGANVLTF. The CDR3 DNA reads TGTGCCAGCACCCCTGAGCTGGGGCGTGGGGCCAACGTCCTGACTTTC.

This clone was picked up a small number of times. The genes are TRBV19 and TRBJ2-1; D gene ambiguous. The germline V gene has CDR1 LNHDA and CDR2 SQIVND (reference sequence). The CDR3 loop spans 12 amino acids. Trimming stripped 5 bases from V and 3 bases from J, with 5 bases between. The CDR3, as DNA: TGTGCCAGTAGTCCCAACTACAATGAGCAGTTCTTC. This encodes CASSPNYNEQFF. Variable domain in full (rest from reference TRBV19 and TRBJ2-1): DGGITQSPKYLFRKEGQNVTLSCEQNLNHDAMYWYRQDPGQGLRLIYYSQIVNDFQKGDIAEGYSVSREKKESFPLTVTSAQKNPTAFYLCASSPNYNEQFFGPGTRLTVL.

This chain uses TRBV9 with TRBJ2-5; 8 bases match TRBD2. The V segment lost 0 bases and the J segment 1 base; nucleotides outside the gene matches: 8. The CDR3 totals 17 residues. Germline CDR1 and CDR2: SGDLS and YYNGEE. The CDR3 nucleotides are TGTGCCAGCAGCGTAGCCGTCGACGGGGGGGCCCAAGAGACCCAGTACTTC. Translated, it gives CASSVAVDGGAQETQYF.

CDR3 sequence: CASSFMDRVYEQYF. In DNA, the CDR3 is TGTGCCAGCAGTTTTATGGACAGAGTCTACGAGCAGTACTTC. V usage is TRBV5-6 and J usage is TRBJ2-7; maybe TRBD1 (6 bases). This CDR3 region has 14 residues. The V gene lost 5 bases and the J gene lost 3 bases, with 15 bases spanning the gap. Per the germline V gene, CDR1 is SGHDT and CDR2 is YYEEEE.

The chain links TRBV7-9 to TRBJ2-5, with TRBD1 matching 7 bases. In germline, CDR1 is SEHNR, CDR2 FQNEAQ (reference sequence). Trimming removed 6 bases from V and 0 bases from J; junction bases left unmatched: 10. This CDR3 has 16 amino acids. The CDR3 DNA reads TGTGCCAGCAGTTCGAACCGGGACAGCAACCAAGAGACCCAGTACTTC. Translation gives CASSSNRDSNQETQYF.

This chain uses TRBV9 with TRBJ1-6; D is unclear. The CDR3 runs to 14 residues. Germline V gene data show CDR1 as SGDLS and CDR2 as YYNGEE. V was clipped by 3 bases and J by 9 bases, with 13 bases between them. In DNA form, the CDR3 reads TGTGCCAGCAGCGCCCCTCGAAGGAGTTCACCCCTCCACTTT. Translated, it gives CASSAPRRSSPLHF. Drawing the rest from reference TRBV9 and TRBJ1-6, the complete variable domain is DSGVTQTPKHLITATGQRVTLRCSPRSGDLSVYWYQQSLDQGLQFLIQYYNGEERAKGNILERFSAQQFPDLHSELNLSSLELGDSALYFCASSAPRRSSPLHFGNGTRLTVT.

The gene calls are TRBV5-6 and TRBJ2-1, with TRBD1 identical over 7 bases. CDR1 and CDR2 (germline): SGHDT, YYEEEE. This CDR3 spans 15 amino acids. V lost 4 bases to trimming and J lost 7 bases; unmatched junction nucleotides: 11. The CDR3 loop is CASSLPGTVRNEQFF. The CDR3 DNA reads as TGTGCCAGCAGCCTTCCCGGGACAGTTCGTAATGAGCAGTTCTTC. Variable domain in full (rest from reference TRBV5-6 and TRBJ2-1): DAGVTQSPTHLIKTRGQQVTLRCSPKSGHDTVSWYQQALGQGPQFIFQYYEEEERQRGNFPDRFSGHQFPNYSSELNVNALLLGDSALYLCASSLPGTVRNEQFFGPGTRLTVL.

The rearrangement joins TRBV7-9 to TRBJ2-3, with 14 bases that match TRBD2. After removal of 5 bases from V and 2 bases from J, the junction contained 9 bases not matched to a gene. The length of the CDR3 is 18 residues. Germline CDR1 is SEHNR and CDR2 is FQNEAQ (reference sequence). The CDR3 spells CASSPGTSGGPFTDTQYF. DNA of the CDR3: TGTGCCAGCAGCCCCGGGACTAGCGGGGGCCCCTTCACAGATACGCAGTATTTT. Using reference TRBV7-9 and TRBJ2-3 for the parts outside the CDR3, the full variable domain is DTGVSQNPRHKITKRGQNVTFRCDPISEHNRLYWYRQTLGQGPEFLTYFQNEAQLEKSRLLSDRFSAERPKGSFSTLEIQRTEQGDSAMYLCASSPGTSGGPFTDTQYFGPGTRLTVL.

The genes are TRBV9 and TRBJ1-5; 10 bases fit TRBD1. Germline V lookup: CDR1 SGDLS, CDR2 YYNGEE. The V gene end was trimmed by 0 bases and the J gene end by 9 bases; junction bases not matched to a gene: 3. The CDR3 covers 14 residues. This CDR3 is CASSVGTGGWPQHF. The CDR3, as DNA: TGTGCCAGCAGCGTAGGGACAGGGGGTTGGCCCCAGCATTTT. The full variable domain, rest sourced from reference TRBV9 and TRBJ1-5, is DSGVTQTPKHLITATGQRVTLRCSPRSGDLSVYWYQQSLDQGLQFLIQYYNGEERAKGNILERFSAQQFPDLHSELNLSSLELGDSALYFCASSVGTGGWPQHFGDGTRLSIL.

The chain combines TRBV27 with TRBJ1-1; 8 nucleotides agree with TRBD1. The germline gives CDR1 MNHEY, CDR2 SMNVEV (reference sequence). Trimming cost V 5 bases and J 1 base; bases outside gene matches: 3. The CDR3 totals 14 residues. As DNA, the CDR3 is TGTGCCAGCAGTATAACAGGGGGGAACACTGAAGCTTTCTTT. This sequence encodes CASSITGGNTEAFF.

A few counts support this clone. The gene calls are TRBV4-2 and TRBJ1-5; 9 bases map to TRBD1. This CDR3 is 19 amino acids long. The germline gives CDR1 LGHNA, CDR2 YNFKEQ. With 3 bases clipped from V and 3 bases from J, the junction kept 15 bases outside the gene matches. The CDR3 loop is CASSQTGQGGISANQPQHF. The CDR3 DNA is TGTGCCAGCAGCCAGACGGGACAGGGAGGGATCTCTGCCAATCAGCCCCAGCATTTT.

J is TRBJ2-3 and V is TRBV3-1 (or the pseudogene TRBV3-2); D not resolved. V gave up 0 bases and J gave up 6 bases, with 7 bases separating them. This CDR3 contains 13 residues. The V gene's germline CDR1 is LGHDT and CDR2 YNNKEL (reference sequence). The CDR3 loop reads CASSQDIADTQYF. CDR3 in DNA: TGTGCCAGCAGCCAAGATATCGCGGATACGCAGTATTTT.

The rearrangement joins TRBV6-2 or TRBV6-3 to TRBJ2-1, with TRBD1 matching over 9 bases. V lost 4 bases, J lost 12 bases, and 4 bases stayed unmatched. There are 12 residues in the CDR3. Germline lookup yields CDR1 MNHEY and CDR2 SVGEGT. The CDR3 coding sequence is TGTGCCAGCAGTTTTGGACAGGGGATGCAGTTCTTC. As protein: CASSFGQGMQFF.

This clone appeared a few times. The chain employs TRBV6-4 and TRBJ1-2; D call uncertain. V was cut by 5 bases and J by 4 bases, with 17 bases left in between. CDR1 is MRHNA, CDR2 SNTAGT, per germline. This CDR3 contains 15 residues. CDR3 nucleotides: TGTGCCAGCAGTAGAGACGGGGTAACCTCCTATGGCTACACCTTC. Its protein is CASSRDGVTSYGYTF.

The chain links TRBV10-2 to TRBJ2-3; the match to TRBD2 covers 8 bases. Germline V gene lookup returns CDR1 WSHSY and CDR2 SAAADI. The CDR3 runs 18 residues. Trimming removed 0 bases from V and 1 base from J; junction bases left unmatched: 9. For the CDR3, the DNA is TGCGCCAGCAGTGAGTCTGAAGTGATGCGGGGGGGCACAGATACGCAGTATTTT. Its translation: CASSESEVMRGGTDTQYF.